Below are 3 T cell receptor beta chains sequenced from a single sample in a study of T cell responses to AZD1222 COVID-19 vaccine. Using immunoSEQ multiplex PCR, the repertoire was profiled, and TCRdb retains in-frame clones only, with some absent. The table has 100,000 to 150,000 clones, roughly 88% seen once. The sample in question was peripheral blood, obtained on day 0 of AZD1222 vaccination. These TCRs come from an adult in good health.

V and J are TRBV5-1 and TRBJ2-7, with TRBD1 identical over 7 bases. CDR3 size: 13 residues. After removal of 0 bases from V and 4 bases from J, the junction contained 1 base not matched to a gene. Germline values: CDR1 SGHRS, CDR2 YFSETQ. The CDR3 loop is CASSLGDRYEQYF. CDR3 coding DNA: TGCGCCAGCAGCTTGGGGGACAGATACGAGCAGTACTTC. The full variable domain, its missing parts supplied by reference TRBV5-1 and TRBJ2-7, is KAGVTQTPRYLIKTRGQQVTLSCSPISGHRSVSWYQQTPGQGLQFLFEYFSETQRNKGNFPGRFSGRQFSNSRSEMNVSTLELGDSALYLCASSLGDRYEQYFGPGTRLTVT.

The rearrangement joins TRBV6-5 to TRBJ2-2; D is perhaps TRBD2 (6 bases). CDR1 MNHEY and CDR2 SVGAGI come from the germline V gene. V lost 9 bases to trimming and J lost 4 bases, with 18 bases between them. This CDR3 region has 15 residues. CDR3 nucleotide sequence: TGTGCCAGTCCACGATGGGGGGTAGGCACCGGGGAGCTGTTTTTT. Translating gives CASPRWGVGTGELFF.

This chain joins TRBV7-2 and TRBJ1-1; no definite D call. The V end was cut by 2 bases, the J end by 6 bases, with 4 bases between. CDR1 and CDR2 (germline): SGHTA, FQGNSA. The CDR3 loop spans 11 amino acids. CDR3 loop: CASSLMSEAFF. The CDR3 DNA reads TGTGCCAGCAGCTTAATGTCTGAAGCTTTCTTT.